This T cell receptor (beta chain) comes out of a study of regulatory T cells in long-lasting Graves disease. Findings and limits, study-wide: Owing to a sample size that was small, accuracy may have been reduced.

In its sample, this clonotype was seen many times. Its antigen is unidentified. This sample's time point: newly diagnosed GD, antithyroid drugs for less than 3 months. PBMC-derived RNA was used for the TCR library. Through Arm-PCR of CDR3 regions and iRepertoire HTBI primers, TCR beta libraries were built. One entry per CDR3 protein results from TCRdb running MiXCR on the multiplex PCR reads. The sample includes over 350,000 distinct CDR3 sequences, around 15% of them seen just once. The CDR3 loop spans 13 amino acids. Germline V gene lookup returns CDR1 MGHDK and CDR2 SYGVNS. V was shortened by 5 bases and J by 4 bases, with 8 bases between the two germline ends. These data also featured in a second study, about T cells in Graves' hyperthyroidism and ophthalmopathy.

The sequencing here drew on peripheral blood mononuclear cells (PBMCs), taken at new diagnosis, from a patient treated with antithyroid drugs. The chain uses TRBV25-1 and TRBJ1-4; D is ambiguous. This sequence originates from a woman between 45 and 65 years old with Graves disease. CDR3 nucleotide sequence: TGTGCCAGCAGTTTGGCTAATAATGAAAAACTGTTTTTT. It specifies CASSLANNEKLFF.